This note documents a single TCR beta chain sequence. Its antigen remains unknown. This entry is derived from a study of T cell responses to AZD1222 COVID-19 vaccine. The overall study: Second doses were pooled across both intervals (about 4 or about 12 weeks). General study results and limits: Baseline testing showed seropositivity in only a handful of AZD1222 recipients. Spike-spanning, vaccine-associated CD4 TCRs were dominant at 160-218 and 743-854. Receipt of two AZD1222 doses was followed by a rise in Spike-specific TCR breadth and depth.

The CDR3 spans 15 residues. The germline CDR1 and CDR2 sequences are MDHEN and SYDVKM. Trimming removed 4 bases from V and 4 bases from J; junction bases left unmatched: 9. Profiling relied on immunoSEQ multiplex PCR, and the TCRdb table lists in-frame clones only, not all of them. The table includes approximately 160,000 clones, about 85% detected once. The chain uses TRBV28 and TRBJ1-2, with 7 bases that match TRBD1. The material sequenced was peripheral blood, taken on day 0 of AZD1222 vaccination. This sequence originates from an adult in good health. CDR3 sequence: CASSSGQGDTYGYTF. The CDR3 coding sequence is TGTGCCAGCAGTTCCGGGCAGGGGGATACCTATGGCTACACCTTC.